This T cell receptor (beta chain) was sequenced in a study of T cells in Graves' hyperthyroidism and ophthalmopathy (dated by TCRdb to about 2019). General notes on the study: Peripheral blood samples were taken at initial diagnosis, before any treatment was given. The study also compared thyroid tissue and blood T-cell repertoires from roughly 6 Graves' hyperthyroidism patients. TCR Vbeta CDR3 sequencing of 130 to 150 peripheral blood samples (under 45 ophthalmopathy, about 80 hyperthyroidism and some 17 progressor patients) is reported in the paper. The approximately 95 discovery patients were divided at random into training and test sets in a 7:3 ratio. After blood sampling, hyperthyroidism patients were treated with methimazole at a starting dose of 30 mg daily, and ophthalmopathy patients were treated with high-dose intravenous methylprednisolone. A discovery cohort of about a hundred patients, 43 with Graves' ophthalmopathy and approximately 55 with stable Graves' hyperthyroidism, was used to find distinguishing TCR V-J signatures. Prospective prediction of ophthalmopathy was tested in an independent validation cohort of some 20 hyperthyroidism patients and 15 to 17 patients who later progressed to ophthalmopathy. Paper-wide results and their limitations: A model built on a 13 V-J signature distinguished ophthalmopathy from stable hyperthyroidism, reaching about 88% sensitivity and 81.08% specificity in cross-validation and 80%/75% in testing. Most expanded thyroid clonotypes (frequency above 0.001) were also found in blood, which suggests that blood repertoires may mirror thyroid immune responses. Sample size was not statistically predetermined, and investigators were not blinded to group allocation. In validation, the model predicted progression to ophthalmopathy a median of roughly 6.2 months before onset, with over 55% sensitivity and roughly 72% specificity.

The TCR beta CDR3 regions were amplified from the RNA transcripts. The first round of RT-PCR for the TCR CDR3 was performed with the HTBI primer set and the Qiagen OneStep RT-PCR kit. Libraries were constructed in a second round of multiplex PCR, after which size selection and purification were performed. Sequencing of the libraries was done on an Illumina HiSeq2000 using paired-end 100 bp reads. The authors' pipeline ran thus. SOAPnuke was used to process the raw data, with reads discarded if the reads contained adapters or uncalled bases, had a mean Phred below 15, or lacked an exact constant-primer or identifier match. COPE v1.2.5 was used to merge high-quality paired reads, and clonotypes were defined as unique nucleotide sequences. MiTCR v1.1 was used to align clonotypes to the IMGT TRBV, TRBD and TRBJ reference segments. The analysis was restricted to V-J combinations with a frequency above 0.0001, which together covered just over 99% of the repertoires. The TCS score was defined as the ratio of F50 (clonal expansion) to E x V (chaos), calculated using BLOSUM62-based TCRdist between CDR3 peptides within each V-J. Welch's t-statistics and random forest reduced some 510 V-J features to some 14, which were used in a naive Bayes classifier (R e1071). TCRdb trimmed public reads at Q25 via fastp, called clones via MiXCR and kept in-frame beta chains. Identical CDR3 protein sequences are pooled into one entry, listed with their most common genes and DNA. What appears here as the V and J calls and clone size reflects TCRdb's work, not the paper's. Across this sample there are around 540,000 distinct CDR3 sequences, with 15% to 20% seen only once. Approximately 30% of the sample rests with the top ten.

CDR1 and CDR2 are drawn from the germline V gene (reference sequence): DFQATT, SNEGSKA. Taken from cysteine to phenylalanine, the CDR3 has 13 residues. The CDR3 DNA has 39 bases and is translated from base 1. At the junction V is shortened by 0 bases and J by 8 bases, with 11 bases in between. Ophthalmopathy patients had moderately to severely active disease, Clinical Activity Score of at least 3, NOSPECS grade of at least 4, and duration under 3 months. Exclusion was applied to patients with uncontrolled infections, other autoimmune diseases, pregnancy or lactation. Diagnoses were established on the basis of clinical symptoms, serum thyroxine and TRAb, thyroid ultrasound, and orbital computed tomography. PBMCs were isolated from more than 8 ml of fresh peripheral blood by Ficoll-Paque density gradient centrifugation. Trizol reagent was used to extract total RNA, and RNA quality was then checked on an Agilent 2100 Bioanalyzer.

This clonotype has at least ten counts. This clone's antigen is unknown. The input lacks base qualities; no much larger clone sits a single base away. The clonotype comes from a woman in her twenties or thirties with Graves' ophthalmopathy. The sequenced sample consisted of blood. The chain was built from TRBV20-1 and TRBJ2-1; no D segment can be confidently identified. The CDR3 amino acid sequence is: CSARDPGKDEQFF. The DNA sequence is given as TGCAGTGCTAGAGACCCCGGTAAGGATGAGCAGTTCTTC.